Here is one TCR beta chain with its context. Patients with Susac syndrome met the recently defined diagnostic criteria for definite or probable disease. The data belong to a study of CD8 T cells in Susac syndrome. Study at large: Within the sequenced group of Susac syndrome patients, five or six showed active disease and eight or nine were in remission.

Random hexamers were used to reverse transcribe the RNA input (about 0.45 to 1 ug). The method of amplification for TCR beta CDR3 was immunoSEQ multiplex PCR, covering 54 Vbeta and 13 Jbeta. Each CDR3 protein is one row after TCRdb ran MiXCR on the immunoSEQ multiplex PCR reads. Altogether roughly 180,000 distinct CDR3 sequences are present, 85% to 95% being singletons, with the ten largest covering 0.09% to 0.1%. Germline V gene sequence: CDR1 SGHRS, CDR2 YFSETQ. V lost 4 bases and J lost 5; bases outside the gene matches: 9. There are 15 residues in the CDR3. Input material: CD4+ T cells from PBMCs. The rearrangement links TRBV5-1 to TRBJ1-1; 9 bases map to TRBD1. The TCR sequence derives from a human donor with Susac syndrome. The CDR3 nucleotides are TGCGCCAGCAGCACCGGACAGGGGCTGGAGACTGAAGCTTTCTTT. Translation gives CASSTGQGLETEAFF.